The sequence of this T cell receptor beta chain was determined in a study of T cell responses to AZD1222 COVID-19 vaccine. V shed 3 bases and J 4 bases; nucleotides not matched to a gene: 4. Germline CDR1 is KGHDR and CDR2 is SFDVKD. The CDR3 is 15 amino acids. Produced via immunoSEQ multiplex PCR; TCRdb's table is partial and in-frame only. The sample holds about 89,000 clones, 80% to 95% seen once. The sequenced sample was peripheral blood, obtained 28 days after the second AZD1222 dose. This TCR came from an adult who received the AZD1222 COVID-19 vaccine. The gene calls are TRBV24-1 and TRBJ1-2, with TRBD1 identical over 10 bases. CDR3 protein: CATSDTRQGAYGYTF. CDR3 coding DNA: TGTGCCACCAGTGATACGCGACAGGGGGCCTATGGCTACACCTTC.